A few counts support the clone carrying this T cell receptor (beta chain). The data originate from a study of CD8+ T cells in alopecia areata. Across the whole study: Tofacitinib was taken orally by treated patients, and the dose was 5 to 10 mg twice daily. Once tofacitinib had been taken for 6 to 18 months, 6 months off drug followed.

Following RNA extraction, reverse transcription yielded cDNA that acted as the sequencing template. Profiling relied on immunoSEQ multiplex PCR, and the TCRdb table lists in-frame clones only, not all of them. The sample has about 150,000 clones; 45% to 65% are singletons. CDR3 length: 14 amino acids. Germline lookup yields CDR1 MNHEY and CDR2 SMNVEV (reference sequence). V shed 3 bases, J shed 4 bases, and the junction held 5 bases outside the gene matches. Treatment noted: oral pan-JAK inhibitor, 5-10 mg twice daily. The sorting of PBMCs gave CD4+ and CD8+ T cells. The clonotype comes from a human donor with alopecia areata. The rearrangement joins TRBV27 to TRBJ2-7; 8 bases match TRBD2. The material was CD8+ T cells sorted from blood, obtained at week 4, from a patient treated with tofacitinib. For the CDR3, the DNA is TGTGCCAGCAGTTTCGGGGGGGTTCCGTACGAGCAGTACTTC. Translating it yields CASSFGGVPYEQYF.